These 32 T cell receptor beta chains share one sample of origin, sequenced in a study of T cells in Graves' hyperthyroidism and ophthalmopathy. From RNA transcripts, TCR beta CDR3 regions were amplified. HTBI primers were used for first-round RT-PCR of the TCR CDR3. TCRdb processed the multiplex PCR reads anew with MiXCR; each CDR3 protein has one entry. The table includes some 570,000 distinct CDR3 sequences, under 20% detected once. Sequencing input: blood. Receptors were obtained from a woman between 18 and 29 years old with Graves' ophthalmopathy.

The J gene is TRBJ2-1, the V gene TRBV6-1, with D perhaps TRBD1 or TRBD2 (6 bases each). Germline-derived CDR1 and CDR2 are MNHNS and SASEGT. The V gene lost 3 bases and the J gene lost 1 base, with 13 bases spanning the gap. The CDR3 length is 16 residues. CDR3 loop: CASSEWGDNSYNEQFF. The CDR3 region has the DNA TGTGCCAGCAGTGAGTGGGGGGACAATTCCTACAATGAGCAGTTCTTC.

This clonotype was picked up many times. The J gene is TRBJ1-2, the V gene TRBV28; tentatively, D is TRBD1 (5 bases). Germline values: CDR1 MDHEN, CDR2 SYDVKM. Trimming removed 6 bases at V and 1 base at J, with 12 bases between. The CDR3 runs 14 residues. The CDR3 DNA reads as TGTGCCAGCAGGATTTCCGGGGGTAACTATGGCTACACCTTC. This sequence encodes CASRISGGNYGYTF.

In this sample, this clonotype turned up many times. The rearrangement links TRBV5-1 to TRBJ2-5, with 12 positions matching TRBD2. The CDR3 sequence is 15 residues long. Looked up from germline, CDR1 is SGHRS and CDR2 is YFSETQ. V lost 7 bases, J lost 5 bases, and 9 bases stayed unmatched. CDR3: CASDSRLAGAETQYF. CDR3 nucleotides: TGCGCCAGCGACTCAAGACTAGCGGGAGCGGAGACCCAGTACTTC. The variable domain in full, with the rest retrieved from reference TRBV5-1 and TRBJ2-5, is KAGVTQTPRYLIKTRGQQVTLSCSPISGHRSVSWYQQTPGQGLQFLFEYFSETQRNKGNFPGRFSGRQFSNSRSEMNVSTLELGDSALYLCASDSRLAGAETQYFGPGTRLLVL.

The rearrangement links TRBV6-5 to TRBJ1-2, with D maybe TRBD1 (6 bases). Trimming left V 2 bases short and J 5 bases short, with 15 bases between. The CDR3 has 15 amino acids. Germline lookup yields CDR1 MNHEY and CDR2 SVGAGI. The CDR3: CASSYDGGAWYGYTF. In DNA, the CDR3 is TGTGCCAGCAGTTACGACGGGGGCGCTTGGTATGGCTACACCTTC.

There are many counts of this clonotype. The J gene is TRBJ2-1, the V gene TRBV5-1; TRBD2 aligns across 7 bases. Germline V CDR1 and CDR2: SGHRS, YFSETQ. The CDR3 contains 14 residues. V lost 0 bases, J lost 8 bases, and 5 bases stayed unmatched. The CDR3 bases are TGCGCCAGCAGCTTGGATGGGCGGGAGTATGAGCAGTTCTTC. Its translation: CASSLDGREYEQFF.

Only a few counts were recorded for this clonotype. The V call is TRBV5-1, the J call TRBJ1-1; D ambiguous. This CDR3 is built from 14 residues. CDR1 is SGHRS and CDR2 is YFSETQ in the germline V gene. Trimming pared 2 bases from V and 1 base from J, leaving 9 bases between. The CDR3 protein is CASSFSYRNTEAFF. In DNA, the CDR3 is TGCGCCAGCAGCTTCTCTTATCGGAACACTGAAGCTTTCTTT.

This clonotype was picked up a small number of times. The rearrangement joins TRBV5-1 to TRBJ2-1; 10 nucleotides align to TRBD2. V was pared by 2 bases and J by 5 bases, with 13 bases of the junction left unmatched. The CDR3 is made up of 18 amino acids. The germline V gene encodes CDR1 SGHRS and CDR2 YFSETQ. This CDR3 reads CASSFGLAGVGFNNEQFF. The CDR3 bases are TGCGCCAGCAGCTTTGGCCTAGCGGGAGTGGGTTTTAACAATGAGCAGTTCTTC.

V usage is TRBV30 and J usage is TRBJ1-2; TRBD1 is a possible D gene (5 bases). CDR1 and CDR2 (germline): GTSNPN, SVGIG (reference sequence). This CDR3 is 14 amino acids long. V gave up 0 bases and J gave up 4 bases, with 12 bases separating them. CDR3 DNA: TGTGCCTGGAGTGTTGAGGGGAGCGCCTATGGCTACACCTTC. This codes for CAWSVEGSAYGYTF.

About this clonotype: The junction and the germline gene differ at one end; a read error may be behind it. The chain carries TRBV20-1 and TRBJ2-2, with D possibly being TRBD1 or TRBD2 (5 bases each). CDR3 length: 13 residues. The germline CDR1 and CDR2 sequences are DFQATT and SNEGSKA (reference sequence). The CDR3 region has the DNA TGCAGTGTCGAGGGGTCCTACACCGGGGAGCCGTTTTTT. This translates into CSVEGSYTGEPFF.

The gene calls are TRBV28 and TRBJ2-7; 7 nucleotides line up with TRBD2. The CDR3 covers 14 residues. The V segment lost 10 bases and the J segment 5 bases; nucleotides outside the gene matches: 14. Germline V gives CDR1 MDHEN, CDR2 SYDVKM. The CDR3 spells CATGGGRLYHEQYF. The CDR3, as DNA: TGTGCCACCGGGGGAGGGCGTCTCTACCACGAGCAGTACTTC.

This clonotype was counted ten times or more. The rearrangement links TRBV30 to TRBJ1-1, with 7 bases aligning to TRBD1. This CDR3 is 14 amino acids long. The V gene end was trimmed by 0 bases and the J gene end by 4 bases; junction bases not matched to a gene: 5. Germline lookup yields CDR1 GTSNPN and CDR2 SVGIG (reference sequence). CDR3 residues: CAWSVETGTTEAFF. The CDR3 nucleotides read TGTGCCTGGAGTGTCGAGACAGGGACCACTGAAGCTTTCTTT. Based on the CDR3 plus reference TRBV30 and TRBJ1-1, the full variable domain is SQTIHQWPATLVQPVGSPLSLECTVEGTSNPNLYWYRQAAGRGLQLLFYSVGIGQISSEVPQNLSASRPQDRQFILSSKKLLLSDSGFYLCAWSVETGTTEAFFGQGTRLTVV.

This clonotype was observed many times. The chain uses TRBV25-1 and TRBJ2-1; 9 bases are shared with TRBD2. The J segment lost 4 bases and the V segment lost 2 bases, leaving 3 bases of the junction unmatched. This CDR3 has 15 amino acids. Germline V gene data show CDR1 as MGHDK and CDR2 as SYGVNS. CDR3 nucleotide sequence: TGTGCCAGCAGTGAAGGTAGCGGGGGATACAATGAGCAGTTCTTC. It is translated as CASSEGSGGYNEQFF. The full variable domain, completed using reference TRBV25-1 and TRBJ2-1, is EADIYQTPRYLVIGTGKKITLECSQTMGHDKMYWYQQDPGMELHLIHYSYGVNSTEKGDLSSESTVSRIRTEHFPLTLESARPSHTSQYLCASSEGSGGYNEQFFGPGTRLTVL.

This clonotype was picked up many times. The chain joins TRBV28 to TRBJ1-2, with 7 bases matching TRBD1. The ends lost 5 bases at V and 6 bases at J; junction bases unmatched: 15. Germline V gene lookup returns CDR1 MDHEN and CDR2 SYDVKM. This CDR3 is 16 amino acids long. CDR3 in DNA: TGTGCCAGCAGTCTGCCCCCCAGGGCAGGGGGACATGGCTACACCTTC. This encodes CASSLPPRAGGHGYTF.

To note about this clonotype: Given a much more abundant clone one base away, this may be a read error. CDR3 nucleotides: TGTGCCTGCAGCACCAGACAGGGTGCCACTGAAGCTTTCTTT. Translation: CACSTRQGATEAFF. The chain has TRBV7-3 and TRBJ1-1, with 7 positions matching TRBD1. There are 14 residues in the CDR3. Looked up from germline, CDR1 is SGHTA and CDR2 is FQGTGA. Complete variable domain (other parts from reference TRBV7-3 and TRBJ1-1): GAGVSQTPSNKVTEKGKYVELRCDPISGHTALYWYRQSLGQGPEFLIYFQGTGAADDSGLPNDRFFAVRPEGSVSTLKIQRTERGDSAVYLCACSTRQGATEAFFGQGTRLTVV.

This clonotype was seen more than once but under ten times. V and J are TRBV9 and TRBJ1-4; tentative D call: TRBD1 (6 bases). There are 16 residues in the CDR3. V lost 3 bases, J lost 4 bases, and 16 bases lay in between. Germline V lookup: CDR1 SGDLS, CDR2 YYNGEE. The CDR3 DNA is TGTGCCAGCAGCGAGGCGGGGGGCGAGATTAATGAAAAACTGTTTTTT. It is translated as CASSEAGGEINEKLFF.

In DNA form, the CDR3 reads TGTGCCAGCAGTGAAGGGACCTCATCCCCACCCCTCCACTTT. Its protein is CASSEGTSSPPLHF. V and J are TRBV6-1 and TRBJ1-6, with D unresolved. The germline CDR1 and CDR2 sequences are MNHNS and SASEGT. CDR3 length equals 14 residues. V was clipped by 1 base and J by 11 bases, with 12 bases between them.

This clonotype showed up many times. V is TRBV2 and J is TRBJ2-5; D is ambiguous. This CDR3 contains 11 residues. Per the germline V gene, CDR1 is SNHLY and CDR2 is FYNNEI. The V end was cut by 7 bases, the J end by 7 bases, with 10 bases between. As DNA, the CDR3 is TGTGCCAGCAACCTAGATGGGACCCAGTACTTC. This translates into CASNLDGTQYF.

In the case of this clonotype: It may be a read error: a sequence one base away is much more abundant. V and J are TRBV30 and TRBJ1-2; no clear D gene. This CDR3 contains 12 residues. The germline V and J ends were trimmed by 2 bases and 4 bases, with 8 bases remaining between them. Germline V gene lookup returns CDR1 GTSNPN and CDR2 SVGIG (reference sequence). The CDR3 DNA reads TGTGCCTGGAGTAGAGAGGTCTATGGCTACACCTTC. Translated, it gives CAWSREVYGYTF.

This clonotype was observed many times. CDR3 DNA sequence: TGTGCCAGCAGAAAAGGGGGGAGGAATCACAATGAGCAGTTCTTC. Protein sequence: CASRKGGRNHNEQFF. The chain carries TRBV11-2 and TRBJ2-1; either TRBD1 or TRBD2 may supply D (6 bases each). V dropped 6 bases and J dropped 5 bases, with 17 bases sitting between them. This CDR3 spans 15 amino acids. CDR1 SGHAT and CDR2 FQNNGV come from the germline V gene.

This clonotype was found many times. The chain carries TRBV7-3 and TRBJ1-2, with 8 bases fitting TRBD1. CDR3 size: 13 residues. V was pared by 5 bases and J by 6 bases, with 5 bases of the junction left unmatched. Germline V lookup: CDR1 SGHTA, CDR2 FQGTGA. In DNA, the CDR3 is TGTGCCAGCAGCCGACAGGGGTTCAATGGCTACACCTTC. It is translated as CASSRQGFNGYTF.

The CDR3 here is CSADLVVEGGEKLFF. In DNA form, the CDR3 reads TGCAGCGCTGACTTGGTGGTGGAGGGAGGAGAAAAACTGTTTTTT. This sequence joins TRBV29-1 and TRBJ1-4; no clear D. This CDR3 has 15 amino acids. V shed 7 bases and J shed 8 bases, with 23 bases lying between them. The V gene's germline CDR1 is SQVTM and CDR2 ANQGSEA.

This clonotype was seen many times. The chain carries TRBV7-8 and TRBJ2-1, with D perhaps matching TRBD1 or TRBD2 (5 bases each). Germline values: CDR1 SGHVS, CDR2 FQNEAQ. V gave up 1 base and J gave up 3 bases, with 10 bases separating them. The CDR3 sequence is 15 residues long. Written as DNA, the CDR3 is TGTGCCAGCAGCTTAGGTCGGGGCAACTACAATGAGCAGTTCTTC. It is translated as CASSLGRGNYNEQFF.

This clonotype appeared a few times. V gene TRBV20-1 combines with J gene TRBJ2-1; TRBD2 is a possible D gene (5 bases). Trimming left V 3 bases short and J 1 base short, with 7 bases between. Germline CDR1 and CDR2: DFQATT and SNEGSKA (reference sequence). The length of the CDR3 is 13 residues. The CDR3 is CSAREESYNEQFF. The CDR3 nucleotides are TGCAGTGCTAGGGAGGAGTCCTACAATGAGCAGTTCTTC.

In this sample, this clonotype turned up many times. This rearrangement joins TRBV20-1 to TRBJ1-5; 7 nucleotides agree with TRBD1. Germline values: CDR1 DFQATT, CDR2 SNEGSKA (reference sequence). The length of the CDR3 is 13 residues. Losses at the gene ends were 1 base for V and 5 bases for J; bases not matched to a gene: 2. The CDR3 DNA follows: TGCAGTGCTAGAGTTACAGGGGATCAGCCCCAGCATTTT. Translated: CSARVTGDQPQHF.

There are many counts of this clonotype. The J gene is TRBJ2-1, the V gene TRBV11-2; tentatively, D is TRBD1 or TRBD2 (5 bases each). The CDR3 is made up of 17 amino acids. V was pared by 0 bases and J by 10 bases, with 22 bases between. Germline V CDR1 and CDR2: SGHAT, FQNNGV. CDR3 in DNA: TGTGCCAGCAGCTTAGATCAAAAGCGGAGTTGGGGGTACGAGCAGTTCTTC. It translates to CASSLDQKRSWGYEQFF.

This clonotype was counted at least ten times. V is TRBV28 and J is TRBJ1-3; D is possibly TRBD1 (5 bases). The CDR3 runs to 16 residues. CDR1 and CDR2 (germline): MDHEN, SYDVKM. V shed 6 bases and J shed 4 bases, with 19 bases lying between them. CDR3 coding DNA: TGTGCCAGCAGGGCGACTCTCGGGGCGCCGGGAAACACCATATATTTT. Residues: CASRATLGAPGNTIYF.

This chain uses TRBV6-2 or TRBV6-3 with TRBJ1-2, with 9 positions matching TRBD1. Trimming cost V 2 bases and J 6 bases; bases outside gene matches: 4. This CDR3 comprises 14 residues. Germline V gene lookup returns CDR1 MNHEY and CDR2 SVGEGT. CDR3 sequence: CASSYRDRANGYTF. The CDR3 DNA sequence: TGTGCCAGCAGTTACCGGGACAGGGCAAATGGCTACACCTTC.

The V call is TRBV6-5, the J call TRBJ1-2; unclear D gene. The CDR3 loop spans 16 amino acids. Trimming took off 0 bases at V and 0 bases at J, with 11 bases between the two ends. The V gene's germline CDR1 is MNHEY and CDR2 SVGAGI. CDR3 loop: CASSYSPTTTNYGYTF. DNA for the CDR3: TGTGCCAGCAGTTACTCGCCCACCACAACTAACTATGGCTACACCTTC.

This clonotype came up a few times. The V and J genes are TRBV20-1 and TRBJ2-7; the D gene is possibly TRBD1 (6 bases). The CDR3 is 13 residues long. Deletions cut 5 bases from V and 5 bases from J, with 16 bases between. The germline CDR1 and CDR2 sequences are DFQATT and SNEGSKA (reference sequence). The DNA of the CDR3 is TGCAGTGCTCCGAAAACTACAGGGAACGAGCAGTACTTC. The encoded protein is CSAPKTTGNEQYF.

V and J are TRBV3-1 and TRBJ1-4, with unresolved D. Deletions cut 4 bases from V and 4 bases from J, with 4 bases between. This CDR3 has 12 residues. The germline gives CDR1 LGHDT, CDR2 YNNKEL (reference sequence). The CDR3: CASSLHNEKLFF. CDR3 nucleotides: TGTGCCAGCAGCCTTCATAATGAAAAACTGTTTTTT.

In its sample, this clonotype was seen many times. This sequence joins TRBV29-1 and TRBJ2-7; 8 bases match TRBD2. Germline CDR1 is SQVTM and CDR2 is ANQGSEA. With V trimmed by 5 bases and J by 3 bases, 6 bases remained unmatched. The CDR3 is 13 amino acids. CDR3 DNA sequence: TGCAGCGTTCTGATAAGCGGGGGCTACGAGCAGTACTTC. It specifies CSVLISGGYEQYF.

The chain carries TRBV29-1 and TRBJ1-2; a weak D match, TRBD1 (5 bases). V was pared by 4 bases and J by 3 bases, with 6 bases between. The CDR3 is 11 amino acids. Per the germline V gene, CDR1 is SQVTM and CDR2 is ANQGSEA. The CDR3 DNA follows: TGCAGCGTTGGCAGGGACTATGGCTACACCTTC. Translation: CSVGRDYGYTF.